A selection of T cell receptor beta chains follows, all from one sample in a study of blood T cells in healthy people across ages. TCRdb re-called the 5' RACE reads with MiXCR, one entry per CDR3 protein. The repertoire holds 540,000 or so distinct CDR3 sequences, with 47% as singletons. Sequenced material: blood. The receptors here all came from a man at least 80 years old in good health. Both conserved end residues are trimmed from each CDR3. Part of the rows lack a size; the others show once, few, many or a class for expanded clones.

j_gene: TRBJ2-2; v_gene: TRBV6-1; abundance: -; CDR3aa: ASSEMYPENTGELF
j_gene: TRBJ2-3; v_gene: TRBV20-1; abundance: -; CDR3aa: SARGGPAGGTQY
j_gene: TRBJ2-7; v_gene: TRBV7-2; abundance: few; CDR3aa: ASSPWAGVSYEQY
j_gene: TRBJ2-3; v_gene: TRBV10-3; abundance: -; CDR3aa: AISRGTPTDTQY
j_gene: TRBJ1-2; v_gene: TRBV3-1; abundance: once; CDR3aa: ASSQAPVGLNYGYT
j_gene: TRBJ2-1; v_gene: TRBV2; abundance: -; CDR3aa: ASSQDGNNEQF
j_gene: TRBJ1-2; v_gene: TRBV6-5; abundance: many; CDR3aa: ASSRGTLDNYGYT
j_gene: TRBJ2-1; v_gene: TRBV11-2; abundance: few; CDR3aa: ASSQSSGRAYNEQF
j_gene: TRBJ1-1; v_gene: TRBV12-3/TRBV12-4; abundance: once; CDR3aa: ASSPGTRTEAF
j_gene: TRBJ2-7; v_gene: TRBV6-5; abundance: few; CDR3aa: ASSYMGVGSYEQY
j_gene: TRBJ2-7; v_gene: TRBV12-3/TRBV12-4; abundance: many; CDR3aa: ASSPQRAGGHEQY
j_gene: TRBJ2-7; v_gene: TRBV30; abundance: -; CDR3aa: AEDGPSAYEQY
j_gene: TRBJ2-1; v_gene: TRBV5-1; abundance: few; CDR3aa: ASSTGDFSYNEQF
j_gene: TRBJ2-7; v_gene: TRBV20-1; abundance: -; CDR3aa: SARLQGAYEQY
j_gene: TRBJ2-5; v_gene: TRBV7-6; abundance: -; CDR3aa: ASSHGDQETQY
j_gene: TRBJ2-5; v_gene: TRBV24-1; abundance: -; CDR3aa: ATSDSRPGQLKETQY
j_gene: TRBJ2-1; v_gene: TRBV5-1; abundance: once; CDR3aa: ATSLGQSSYNEQF
j_gene: TRBJ2-1; v_gene: TRBV7-2; abundance: once; CDR3aa: ASSEGTGSHSEQF
j_gene: TRBJ2-3; v_gene: TRBV7-2; abundance: -; CDR3aa: ASSASSGTSGLNTQY
j_gene: TRBJ1-5; v_gene: TRBV20-1; abundance: -; CDR3aa: SAREAARGGQPQH
j_gene: TRBJ1-1; v_gene: TRBV7-9; abundance: few; CDR3aa: ASSPPPKELEAF
j_gene: TRBJ2-3; v_gene: TRBV13; abundance: few; CDR3aa: ASSVGYTDTQY
j_gene: TRBJ1-5; v_gene: TRBV7-6; abundance: -; CDR3aa: ASSPLLWDAQPQH
j_gene: TRBJ2-5; v_gene: TRBV29-1; abundance: few; CDR3aa: SVVGAGETQY
j_gene: TRBJ2-7; v_gene: TRBV20-1; abundance: -; CDR3aa: SARFRGASGEQY
j_gene: TRBJ2-3; v_gene: TRBV20-1; abundance: -; CDR3aa: SARKIAGGNTDTQY
j_gene: TRBJ2-1; v_gene: TRBV20-1; abundance: once; CDR3aa: SARGPWFPYNEQF
j_gene: TRBJ2-7; v_gene: TRBV7-2; abundance: -; CDR3aa: ASSSVGGKPYEQY
j_gene: TRBJ2-7; v_gene: TRBV7-2; abundance: -; CDR3aa: ASSFGSSLGEQY
j_gene: TRBJ2-5; v_gene: TRBV7-2; abundance: few; CDR3aa: ASSLAVRNQETQY
j_gene: TRBJ2-1; v_gene: TRBV9; abundance: -; CDR3aa: ASSVATSGNLGNEQF
j_gene: TRBJ2-1; v_gene: TRBV12-3/TRBV12-4; abundance: -; CDR3aa: ASSPSIGGSLSEQF
j_gene: TRBJ1-2; v_gene: TRBV6-5; abundance: many; CDR3aa: ASSYSPNYGYT
j_gene: TRBJ1-6; v_gene: TRBV6-6; abundance: many; CDR3aa: ASSRQTGNNSPLH
j_gene: TRBJ2-1; v_gene: TRBV27; abundance: -; CDR3aa: ASSPDRREGEQF
j_gene: TRBJ2-7; v_gene: TRBV3-1; abundance: few; CDR3aa: ASSQRHRTYEQY
j_gene: TRBJ2-1; v_gene: TRBV19; abundance: -; CDR3aa: ASSIAVGPADEQF
j_gene: TRBJ2-3; v_gene: TRBV6-5; abundance: many; CDR3aa: ASSVLSTDTQY
j_gene: TRBJ1-2; v_gene: TRBV5-4; abundance: -; CDR3aa: ASCSQGLNYGYT
j_gene: TRBJ2-3; v_gene: TRBV7-2; abundance: -; CDR3aa: ASSSRDRASSRADTQY
j_gene: TRBJ2-1; v_gene: TRBV10-3; abundance: -; CDR3aa: AISESVRNSYNEQF
j_gene: TRBJ2-1; v_gene: TRBV4-3; abundance: few; CDR3aa: ASSLSGGHEQF
j_gene: TRBJ2-1; v_gene: TRBV10-3; abundance: -; CDR3aa: AISDPRGNEQF
j_gene: TRBJ2-3; v_gene: TRBV7-2; abundance: once; CDR3aa: ASSPGAGGDTQY
j_gene: TRBJ2-6; v_gene: TRBV9; abundance: -; CDR3aa: ASSVRNSGANVLT
j_gene: TRBJ1-1; v_gene: TRBV3-1; abundance: few; CDR3aa: ASSQIGTEAF
j_gene: TRBJ2-7; v_gene: TRBV7-8; abundance: few; CDR3aa: ASSLVRVAEQY
j_gene: TRBJ2-2; v_gene: TRBV6-5; abundance: -; CDR3aa: ASSYGGVKTGELF
j_gene: TRBJ2-3; v_gene: TRBV4-3; abundance: few; CDR3aa: ASSQWKGTDTQY
j_gene: TRBJ2-7; v_gene: TRBV27; abundance: -; CDR3aa: ASSGSGMAYEQY
j_gene: -; v_gene: TRBV6-2/TRBV6-3; abundance: once; CDR3aa: ASPPAGLAGLGSSYNEQY
j_gene: TRBJ1-1; v_gene: TRBV6-6; abundance: few; CDR3aa: ASRETGDRVCSAF
j_gene: TRBJ1-3; v_gene: TRBV20-1; abundance: -; CDR3aa: SASVASGNTIY
j_gene: TRBJ2-1; v_gene: TRBV5-1; abundance: few; CDR3aa: ASSIGTTYNEQF
j_gene: TRBJ2-1; v_gene: TRBV29-1; abundance: many; CDR3aa: SVVGGLVDEQF